These T cell receptor beta chains were read from a single sample in a study of T cell repertoires in cytomegalovirus infection. TCRdb used MiXCR to reprocess the reads, holding one entry per CDR3 protein. The table has about 400,000 distinct CDR3 sequences, roughly 34% seen once. Antigen specificity for these receptors is unknown. This material consisted of cultured PBMCs, taken from culture after CMV antigen stimulation. These TCRs come from a human donor in good health (CMV status not recorded). Some clones in this sample may be carry-over from other donors' samples. Each CDR3 is given with its conserved first and last residue. A D gene is named only where the DNA matches it firmly. Expanded clones get a size class; other rows say once, few or many, or leave the size out.

>TRBV28|TRBJ1-5|.|15|.
TGTGCCAGCAGTTGGGAACGGGGGTTCGGGCAGCCCCAGCATTTT
CASSWERGFGQPQHF
>TRBV11-3|TRBJ2-2|.|12|few
TGTGCCAGCAGCCAGAACACCGGGGAGCTGTTTTTT
CASSQNTGELFF
>TRBV7-9|TRBJ1-2|.|15|.
TGTGCCAGCAGCTTAGATGCAGGCCAAGGCTATGGCTACACCTTC
CASSLDAGQGYGYTF
>TRBV7-2|TRBJ1-1|.|13|few
TGTGCCAGCAGACAAACGGGGGGAACTGAAGCTTTCTTT
CASRQTGGTEAFF
>TRBV28|TRBJ1-1|.|13|.
TGTGCCAGCAGTTTAATCAAGAACACTGAAGCTTTCTTT
CASSLIKNTEAFF
>TRBV7-8|TRBJ1-3|.|16|.
TGTGCCAGCAGCTTAGTCGGCAGCAACTCTGGAAACACCATATATTTT
CASSLVGSNSGNTIYF
>TRBV5-4|TRBJ2-4|.|12|.
TGTGCCAGCAGCGAAACTAGAAACATTCAGTACTTC
CASSETRNIQYF
>TRBV6-2/TRBV6-3|TRBJ2-5|TRBD2|17|.
TGTGCCAGCAGTTACGGGCTAGCGGGACGAGTGGAGGAGACCCAGTACTTC
CASSYGLAGRVEETQYF
>TRBV20-1|TRBJ2-7|.|12|few
TGCAGTGCTAGAGATCGGTTCCACGAGCAGTACTTC
CSARDRFHEQYF
>TRBV6-1|TRBJ2-3|.|13|few
TGTGCCACCATGTCGTCGGGGACAGATACGCAGTATTTT
CATMSSGTDTQYF
>TRBV7-2|TRBJ2-7|.|15|few
TGTGCCAGCAGCCTCCAAGATCCGAGTTACTACGAGCAGTACTTC
CASSLQDPSYYEQYF
>TRBV19|TRBJ1-1|TRBD1|14|once
TGTGCCATCAGGGGGGAGCAGGGGGCTACTGAAGCTTTCTTT
CAIRGEQGATEAFF
>TRBV6-8|TRBJ1-5|.|17|.
TGTGCCAGCAGTTCCCCCACCGGGACCTATAGCAATCAGCCCCAGCATTTT
CASSSPTGTYSNQPQHF
>TRBV10-2|TRBJ2-2|.|14|.
TGCGCCAGCAGTGAGTGGAGAAACACCGGGGAGCTGTTTTTT
CASSEWRNTGELFF
>TRBV11-2|TRBJ1-1|.|15|.
TGTGCCAGCACCAATTGGGGAGAGGGAAGCACTGAAGCTTTCTTT
CASTNWGEGSTEAFF
>TRBV4-3|TRBJ2-1|.|14|few
TGCGCCAGCAGCCAGGTGCAGACGATCGATGAGCAGTTCTTC
CASSQVQTIDEQFF
>TRBV20-1|TRBJ2-1|.|14|.
TGCAGTGCTAGAGGGTTGGGTGAGCACAATGAGCAGTTCTTC
CSARGLGEHNEQFF